These T cell receptor beta chains were read from a single sample in a study of blood T cells in healthy people across ages. Via MiXCR, TCRdb re-called the 5' RACE reads, giving one row per CDR3 protein. The table shows 1.5 million to 1.9 million distinct CDR3 sequences, with 35% to 45% occurring only once. Sample: blood. Receptors were obtained from a woman younger than 35 in good health. CDR3s include the opening cysteine and the closing phenylalanine or tryptophan. Fields, in order: J gene, CDR3 length, clone size, V gene, CDR3 protein. Some rows have no size entry. The others give once, few or many, or a class for an expanded clone.

J gene: TRBJ1-1
CDR3 length: 13
clone size: -
V gene: TRBV10-3
CDR3 protein: CAISDRDSTEAFF

J gene: TRBJ1-1
CDR3 length: 17
clone size: few
V gene: TRBV7-9
CDR3 protein: CASSSIKPGQMNTEAFF

J gene: TRBJ2-2
CDR3 length: 16
clone size: -
V gene: TRBV5-4
CDR3 protein: CASSLVGDGNTGELFF

J gene: TRBJ2-3
CDR3 length: 13
clone size: -
V gene: TRBV5-5
CDR3 protein: CASSLAPRDTQYF

J gene: TRBJ1-4
CDR3 length: 18
clone size: few
V gene: TRBV7-9
CDR3 protein: CASSPTRISWDTHEKLFF

J gene: TRBJ2-5
CDR3 length: 15
clone size: few
V gene: TRBV3-1
CDR3 protein: CASSPQGYTQETQYF

J gene: TRBJ2-6
CDR3 length: 17
clone size: once
V gene: TRBV29-1
CDR3 protein: CSALTGTGISGANVLTF

J gene: TRBJ2-7
CDR3 length: 16
clone size: -
V gene: TRBV6-5
CDR3 protein: CASSRTTSVLSYEQYF

J gene: TRBJ2-3
CDR3 length: 19
clone size: -
V gene: TRBV20-1
CDR3 protein: CSASDFRLGTVVFTDTQYF

J gene: TRBJ2-1
CDR3 length: 15
clone size: -
V gene: TRBV29-1
CDR3 protein: CSAVDRGRGYNEQFF

J gene: TRBJ1-2
CDR3 length: 15
clone size: -
V gene: TRBV5-5
CDR3 protein: CASSLSDSFHYGYTF

J gene: -
CDR3 length: 16
clone size: few
V gene: TRBV6-2/TRBV6-3
CDR3 protein: CASSASPTDIYNEQYF

J gene: TRBJ1-1
CDR3 length: 12
clone size: -
V gene: TRBV27
CDR3 protein: CAAGDSGTEAFF

J gene: TRBJ1-2
CDR3 length: 17
clone size: -
V gene: TRBV4-3
CDR3 protein: CASSHLTGRPSNYGYTF

J gene: TRBJ1-2
CDR3 length: 14
clone size: few
V gene: TRBV9
CDR3 protein: CASSVGGPGYGYTF

J gene: TRBJ2-1
CDR3 length: 14
clone size: -
V gene: TRBV29-1
CDR3 protein: CSVHHRSSYNEQFF

J gene: TRBJ2-3
CDR3 length: 13
clone size: -
V gene: TRBV5-1
CDR3 protein: CASGTVRTDTQYF

J gene: TRBJ2-1
CDR3 length: 16
clone size: many
V gene: TRBV12-3/TRBV12-4
CDR3 protein: CASWDTGREGRNEQFF

J gene: TRBJ2-1
CDR3 length: 15
clone size: -
V gene: TRBV20-1
CDR3 protein: CSASPRSSSYNEQFF

J gene: TRBJ1-4
CDR3 length: 15
clone size: few
V gene: TRBV6-1
CDR3 protein: CASTRGVGLSEKLFF

J gene: TRBJ2-1
CDR3 length: 14
clone size: -
V gene: TRBV24-1
CDR3 protein: CATSPSYAGNEQFF

J gene: TRBJ2-7
CDR3 length: 14
clone size: once
V gene: TRBV7-9
CDR3 protein: CASSFDPENYEQYF

J gene: TRBJ1-4
CDR3 length: 16
clone size: -
V gene: TRBV7-9
CDR3 protein: CASSYDRGAANEKLFF

J gene: TRBJ2-7
CDR3 length: 15
clone size: -
V gene: TRBV20-1
CDR3 protein: CSARDPAGSSYEQYF

J gene: TRBJ2-2
CDR3 length: 13
clone size: -
V gene: TRBV9
CDR3 protein: CASLGGVTGELFF

J gene: TRBJ2-1
CDR3 length: 16
clone size: few
V gene: TRBV6-2/TRBV6-3
CDR3 protein: CASSSPGIAGYNEQFF

J gene: TRBJ1-2
CDR3 length: 11
clone size: few
V gene: TRBV2
CDR3 protein: CASSPIYGYTF

J gene: TRBJ2-3
CDR3 length: 16
clone size: -
V gene: TRBV7-9
CDR3 protein: CASSKGGPRDTDTQYF

J gene: TRBJ1-6
CDR3 length: 15
clone size: -
V gene: TRBV25-1
CDR3 protein: CASSGEDRINSPLHF

J gene: TRBJ2-4
CDR3 length: 16
clone size: few
V gene: TRBV7-2
CDR3 protein: CASSPRLTLAKNIQYF

J gene: TRBJ2-1
CDR3 length: 11
clone size: few
V gene: TRBV9
CDR3 protein: CASSASGGQFF

J gene: TRBJ1-2
CDR3 length: 17
clone size: -
V gene: TRBV12-3/TRBV12-4
CDR3 protein: CASSLALKGPRHYGYTF

J gene: TRBJ2-1
CDR3 length: 18
clone size: few
V gene: TRBV28
CDR3 protein: CASRRGGTSGRRVNEQFF

J gene: TRBJ2-1
CDR3 length: 17
clone size: -
V gene: TRBV27
CDR3 protein: CASSSPLAGSSYNEQFF

J gene: TRBJ1-1
CDR3 length: 10
clone size: few
V gene: TRBV20-1
CDR3 protein: CSATWDEAFF

J gene: TRBJ2-7
CDR3 length: 14
clone size: -
V gene: TRBV9
CDR3 protein: CASSRGTAPYEQYF

J gene: TRBJ2-7
CDR3 length: 13
clone size: -
V gene: TRBV20-1
CDR3 protein: CSARVAGDYEQYF

J gene: TRBJ1-6
CDR3 length: 13
clone size: -
V gene: TRBV12-3/TRBV12-4
CDR3 protein: CATRSSYNSPLHF

J gene: TRBJ2-1
CDR3 length: 11
clone size: -
V gene: TRBV7-8
CDR3 protein: CASSLPGTQFF

J gene: TRBJ2-2
CDR3 length: 15
clone size: few
V gene: TRBV27
CDR3 protein: CASSFAGLFTGELFF

J gene: TRBJ2-7
CDR3 length: 15
clone size: -
V gene: TRBV4-3
CDR3 protein: CASNQGSSLYNEQYF

J gene: TRBJ1-1
CDR3 length: 10
clone size: -
V gene: TRBV29-1
CDR3 protein: CSVGTYGAFF

J gene: TRBJ2-1
CDR3 length: 15
clone size: -
V gene: TRBV5-1
CDR3 protein: CASSLAGDRASEQFF

J gene: TRBJ2-3
CDR3 length: 14
clone size: -
V gene: TRBV27
CDR3 protein: CASSPLTRADTQYF

J gene: TRBJ2-7
CDR3 length: 15
clone size: few
V gene: TRBV12-3/TRBV12-4
CDR3 protein: CASSLFPSGSYEQYF

J gene: TRBJ2-1
CDR3 length: 15
clone size: few
V gene: TRBV19
CDR3 protein: CASSIGLGSSREQFF

J gene: TRBJ2-1
CDR3 length: 13
clone size: -
V gene: TRBV6-2/TRBV6-3
CDR3 protein: CASSGDNYNEQFF

J gene: TRBJ2-2
CDR3 length: 19
clone size: -
V gene: TRBV6-2/TRBV6-3
CDR3 protein: CASSFSTGTSGLLAGELFF

J gene: TRBJ2-1
CDR3 length: 15
clone size: -
V gene: TRBV18
CDR3 protein: CASSPLIGGRDEQFF

J gene: TRBJ1-1
CDR3 length: 17
clone size: -
V gene: TRBV7-2
CDR3 protein: CASSLALWGSLNTEAFF

J gene: TRBJ1-1
CDR3 length: 13
clone size: -
V gene: TRBV6-6
CDR3 protein: CASSPFEHYEAFF

J gene: TRBJ2-1
CDR3 length: 14
clone size: few
V gene: TRBV7-2
CDR3 protein: CASSLGGSLNEQFF

J gene: TRBJ2-7
CDR3 length: 14
clone size: -
V gene: TRBV5-1
CDR3 protein: CASSLEMSSYEQYF

J gene: TRBJ1-1
CDR3 length: 15
clone size: few
V gene: TRBV12-3/TRBV12-4
CDR3 protein: CASSTGQPGDTEAFF

J gene: TRBJ1-2
CDR3 length: 15
clone size: -
V gene: TRBV28
CDR3 protein: CASRSAGGKSYGYTF

J gene: TRBJ2-2
CDR3 length: 14
clone size: few
V gene: TRBV29-1
CDR3 protein: CSVEDRRYTGELFF

J gene: TRBJ2-7
CDR3 length: 11
clone size: -
V gene: TRBV29-1
CDR3 protein: CSIGQGYEQYF

J gene: TRBJ2-7
CDR3 length: 12
clone size: -
V gene: TRBV7-2
CDR3 protein: CATTDPYNEQYF

J gene: TRBJ1-5
CDR3 length: 16
clone size: -
V gene: TRBV4-1
CDR3 protein: CASSHHSGQDNQPQHF

J gene: TRBJ2-3
CDR3 length: 16
clone size: few
V gene: TRBV7-9
CDR3 protein: CASSLYSGGPTDTQYF